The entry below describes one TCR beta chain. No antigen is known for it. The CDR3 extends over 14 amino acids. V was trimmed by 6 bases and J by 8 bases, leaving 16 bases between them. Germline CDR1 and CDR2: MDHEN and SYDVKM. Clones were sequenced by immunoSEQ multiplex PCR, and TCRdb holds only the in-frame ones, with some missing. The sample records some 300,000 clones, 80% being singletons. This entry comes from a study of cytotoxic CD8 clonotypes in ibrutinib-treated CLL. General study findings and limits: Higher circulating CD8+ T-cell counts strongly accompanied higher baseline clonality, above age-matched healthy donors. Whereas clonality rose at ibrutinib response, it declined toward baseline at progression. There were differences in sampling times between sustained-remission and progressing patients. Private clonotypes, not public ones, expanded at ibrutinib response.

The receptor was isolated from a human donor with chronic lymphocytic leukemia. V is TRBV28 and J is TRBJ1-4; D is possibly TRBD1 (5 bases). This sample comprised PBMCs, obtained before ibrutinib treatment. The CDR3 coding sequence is TGTGCCAGCAGCAGTAGGGGAGGTGACGAAAAACTGTTTTTT. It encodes CASSSRGGDEKLFF. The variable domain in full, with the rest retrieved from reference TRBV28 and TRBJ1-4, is DVKVTQSSRYLVKRTGEKVFLECVQDMDHENMFWYRQDPGLGLRLIYFSYDVKMKEKGDIPEGYSVSREKKERFSLILESASTNQTSMYLCASSSRGGDEKLFFGSGTQLSVL.